The 14 T cell receptor beta chains in this list originate from one sample, sequenced in a study of blood T cell repertoires in COVID-19 (dated by TCRdb to about 2020). Library generation was performed with the immunoSEQ multiplex PCR assay. In its TCRdb copy, this immuneACCESS table keeps in-frame sequences only and misses some clones. Where compared with another copy, unresolved V genes explain less than half of these, and the others have no known cause. The sample data list some 100,000 clones, and about nine tenths of these were observed just once. Under 7.5% of the sample rests with the top ten. The sequenced material came from peripheral blood. The receptors derive from a man aged 65 to 85 with acute or convalescent COVID-19.

The J gene is TRBJ2-3, the V gene TRBV24-1; 7 bases align to TRBD2. Trimming at V came to 5 bases and at J to 3 bases, leaving 13 bases not matched to a gene. The V gene's germline CDR1 is KGHDR and CDR2 SFDVKD. The CDR3 extends over 17 amino acids. DNA of the CDR3: TGTGCCACCAGTGCGGACTCGACGGGGGAGGGAACAGATACGCAGTATTTT. Protein product: CATSADSTGEGTDTQYF.

V gene TRBV14 combines with J gene TRBJ1-1; D not resolved. Germline CDR1 is SGHDN and CDR2 is FVKESK. The germline V and J ends were trimmed by 1 base and 4 bases, with 16 bases remaining between them. CDR3 length equals 16 residues. In DNA, the CDR3 is TGTGCCAGCAGCCAAGTTGAAGGAGATGGGAGCACTGAAGCTTTCTTT. This encodes CASSQVEGDGSTEAFF.

This sequence joins TRBV28 and TRBJ2-1, with D maybe TRBD2 (5 bases). The V gene lost 7 bases and the J gene lost 13 bases, with 17 bases spanning the gap. This CDR3 is built from 12 residues. Germline V CDR1 and CDR2: MDHEN, SYDVKM. CDR3 DNA sequence: TGTGCCAGCACCTCCGAAGGACTCTACCAGTTCTTC. Its translation: CASTSEGLYQFF. The whole variable domain, remainder taken from reference TRBV28 and TRBJ2-1, is DVKVTQSSRYLVKRTGEKVFLECVQDMDHENMFWYRQDPGLGLRLIYFSYDVKMKEKGDIPEGYSVSREKKERFSLILESASTNQTSMYLCASTSEGLYQFFGPGTRLTVL.

This sequence joins TRBV6-5 and TRBJ1-1; D remains ambiguous. Germline lookup yields CDR1 MNHEY and CDR2 SVGAGI. The germline V and J ends were trimmed by 2 bases and 1 base, with 11 bases remaining between them. The CDR3 extends over 15 amino acids. CDR3 region: CASSYEGGANTEAFF. The CDR3, as DNA: TGTGCCAGCAGTTACGAGGGAGGCGCGAACACTGAAGCTTTCTTT.

This chain connects TRBV2 to TRBJ2-1; possibly TRBD1 for D (6 bases). Between the trimmed V and J ends, which lost 1 base and 5 bases, there was a span of 12 bases. Germline CDR1 is SNHLY and CDR2 is FYNNEI. This CDR3 is 15 amino acids long. CDR3 sequence reads: CASSEGQGSHNEQFF. As DNA, the CDR3 is TGTGCCAGCAGTGAAGGGCAGGGGAGCCACAATGAGCAGTTCTTC.

This chain links TRBV6-5 with TRBJ2-1; TRBD1 matches 9 bases. The V and J ends lost 5 bases and 7 bases, in that order; junction bases with no gene match: 9. Germline assignment: CDR1 MNHEY and CDR2 SVGAGI. This CDR3 has 15 residues. CDR3 sequence reads: CASSTPGQGDNEQFF. CDR3 coding DNA: TGTGCCAGCAGTACTCCGGGACAGGGTGATAATGAGCAGTTCTTC.

V is TRBV11-3 and J is TRBJ2-5; possibly TRBD1 for D (5 bases). The germline V gene has CDR1 SGHNT and CDR2 YENEEA. This CDR3 has 12 residues. Trimming pared 2 bases from V and 7 bases from J, leaving 8 bases between. This chain's CDR3 is CASSLTRGTQYF. The CDR3 bases are TGTGCCAGCAGCTTAACAAGGGGGACCCAGTACTTC.

V gene TRBV4-1 combines with J gene TRBJ1-6; 8 bases line up with TRBD1. The CDR3 has 16 amino acids. Germline loops: CDR1 MGHRA, CDR2 YSYEKL. After removal of 4 bases from V and 10 bases from J, the junction contained 12 bases not matched to a gene. The CDR3 DNA follows: TGCGCCAGCAGCCTCGGACAGGGTGAAGCGACATCACCCCTCCACTTT. Protein sequence: CASSLGQGEATSPLHF.

The chain recombines TRBV5-4 with TRBJ2-3; 10 bases line up with TRBD1. Losses at the gene ends were 5 bases for V and 1 base for J; bases not matched to a gene: 4. The CDR3 consists of 15 residues. Germline V gene lookup returns CDR1 SGHNT and CDR2 YYREEE (reference sequence). CDR3 nucleotides: TGTGCCAGCAGGACGGGACAGGGGCGCACAGATACGCAGTATTTT. Protein product: CASRTGQGRTDTQYF.

The chain joins TRBV30 to TRBJ2-3, with 10 bases matching TRBD2. This CDR3 is 14 amino acids long. Trimming cost V 4 bases and J 3 bases; bases outside gene matches: 4. CDR1 GTSNPN and CDR2 SVGIG come from the germline V gene (reference sequence). The CDR3 reads CAWTSGGGTDTQYF. CDR3 DNA: TGTGCCTGGACTAGCGGGGGTGGGACAGATACGCAGTATTTT.

The chain uses TRBV5-6 and TRBJ1-3; D not resolved. Germline loops: CDR1 SGHDT, CDR2 YYEEEE. Deletions cut 0 bases from V and 4 bases from J, with 11 bases between. The CDR3 loop spans 15 amino acids. The CDR3 nucleotides read TGTGCCAGCAGCTTGGCCGAGGGATCCGGAAACACCATATATTTT. Its translation is CASSLAEGSGNTIYF.

The chain is built from TRBV11-2 and TRBJ2-7, with 13 bases aligning to TRBD2. Germline values: CDR1 SGHAT, CDR2 FQNNGV. CDR3 length equals 15 residues. J was trimmed by 7 bases and V by 5 bases; bases with no gene match: 8. The CDR3: CASSLRLAGGGEQYF. CDR3 bases: TGTGCCAGCAGCCTACGACTAGCGGGAGGCGGTGAGCAGTACTTC.

V usage is TRBV3-1 (or the pseudogene TRBV3-2) and J usage is TRBJ2-1; TRBD2 matches at 8 bases. Trimming cost V 1 base and J 9 bases; bases outside gene matches: 5. CDR1 is LGHDT and CDR2 is YNNKEL in the germline V gene (reference sequence). The CDR3 is 14 amino acids. CDR3 protein: CASSQGAGGIEQFF. DNA of the CDR3: TGTGCCAGCAGCCAAGGGGCGGGGGGCATTGAGCAGTTCTTC.

This chain connects TRBV7-8 to TRBJ2-7, with 8 bases fitting TRBD1. Germline CDR1 is SGHVS and CDR2 is FQNEAQ. The CDR3 covers 17 residues. The V gene end was trimmed by 5 bases and the J gene end by 7 bases; junction bases not matched to a gene: 19. The CDR3 spells CASSRTPGQVFRREQYF. The CDR3 nucleotides read TGTGCCAGCAGCCGAACGCCGGGACAGGTTTTTCGTCGTGAGCAGTACTTC.